Sequencing of this T cell receptor (beta chain) was carried out in a study of response to subunit inactivated influenza vaccine. TCRdb re-called the RT-PCR reads with MiXCR, one entry per CDR3 protein. The table shows approximately 570,000 distinct CDR3 sequences, with less than 10% occurring only once. The origin of this receptor is a man in his fifties or sixties who received an inactivated influenza vaccine. The starting material was PBMCs from blood, obtained less than 30 months after vaccination.

In nucleotides, the CDR3 is TGTGCCAGCAGTGGGGGTGGGCAGGCAGATACGCAGTATTTT. This sequence encodes CASSGGGQADTQYF. V usage is TRBV28 and J usage is TRBJ2-3; D is tentatively TRBD1 or TRBD2 (5 bases each). CDR3 length: 14 amino acids. CDR1 and CDR2 from the germline V gene are MDHEN and SYDVKM. Trimming shortened V by 5 bases and J by 4 bases, and 13 bases separated the two germline ends.